This entry features one T cell receptor (beta chain) sequence. The antigen is unknown. The data were obtained in a study of cytotoxic CD8 clonotypes in ibrutinib-treated CLL. About the study: The study recorded mean values of around 250,000 productive templates and 94,082 productive rearrangements per sample.

As input for TCR beta libraries, roughly 2.1 micrograms of genomic DNA came from cryopreserved PBMCs. The data were produced by immunoSEQ multiplex PCR, yet TCRdb's version contains in-frame clones alone and is incomplete. The table records 11,000 or so clones, around 80% of them present only once. This CDR3 region has 16 residues. Germline lookup yields CDR1 MNHEY and CDR2 SMNVEV (reference sequence). With 0 bases removed from V and 4 bases from J, the gap between germline ends came to 15 bases. Notes on the study in general: Clonality went up at the time of ibrutinib response, stayed stable in sustained remission, and later dropped back toward its baseline level at progression. The times at which samples were taken varied between sustained-remission and progressing patients.

The chain couples TRBV27 to TRBJ2-5; D gene ambiguous. The clonotype comes from a human donor with chronic lymphocytic leukemia. The starting material was PBMCs, obtained at disease progression, from a patient treated with ibrutinib. The CDR3 DNA reads TGTGCCAGCAGTTTATCGTGGGCGCAAGCTCGAGAGACCCAGTACTTC. Amino acid sequence: CASSLSWAQARETQYF.